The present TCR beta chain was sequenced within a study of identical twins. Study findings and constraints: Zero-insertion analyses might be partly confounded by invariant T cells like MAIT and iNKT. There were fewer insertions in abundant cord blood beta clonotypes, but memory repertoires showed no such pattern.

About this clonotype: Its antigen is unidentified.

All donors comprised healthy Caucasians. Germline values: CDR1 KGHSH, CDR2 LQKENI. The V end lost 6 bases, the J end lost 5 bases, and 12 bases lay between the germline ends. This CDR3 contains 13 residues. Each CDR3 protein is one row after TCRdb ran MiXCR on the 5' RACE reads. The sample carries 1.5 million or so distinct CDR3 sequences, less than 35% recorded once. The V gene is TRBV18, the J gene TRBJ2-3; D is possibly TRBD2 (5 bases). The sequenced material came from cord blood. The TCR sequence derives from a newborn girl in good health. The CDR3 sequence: CASSGAGEDTQYF. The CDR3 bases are TGTGCCAGCTCCGGAGCCGGGGAAGATACGCAGTATTTT.